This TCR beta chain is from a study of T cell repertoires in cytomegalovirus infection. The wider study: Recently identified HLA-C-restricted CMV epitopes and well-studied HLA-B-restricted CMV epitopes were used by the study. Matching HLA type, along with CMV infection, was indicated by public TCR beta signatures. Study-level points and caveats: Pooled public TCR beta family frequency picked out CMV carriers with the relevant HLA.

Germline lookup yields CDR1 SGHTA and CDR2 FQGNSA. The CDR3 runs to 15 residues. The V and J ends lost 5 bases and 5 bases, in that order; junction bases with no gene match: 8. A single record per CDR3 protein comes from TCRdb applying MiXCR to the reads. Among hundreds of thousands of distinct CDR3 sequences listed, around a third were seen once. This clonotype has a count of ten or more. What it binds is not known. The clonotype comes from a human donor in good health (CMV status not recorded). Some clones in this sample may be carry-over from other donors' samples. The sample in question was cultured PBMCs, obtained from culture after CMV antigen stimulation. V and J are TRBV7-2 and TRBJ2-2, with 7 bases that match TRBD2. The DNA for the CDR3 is TGTGCCAGCAGCGGAAGACTAGCCGGTACCGGGGAGCTGTTTTTT. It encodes CASSGRLAGTGELFF. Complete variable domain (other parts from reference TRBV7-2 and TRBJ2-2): GAGVSQSPSNKVTEKGKDVELRCDPISGHTALYWYRQSLGQGLEFLIYFQGNSAPDKSGLPSDRFSAERTGGSVSTLTIQRTQQEDSAVYLCASSGRLAGTGELFFGEGSRLTVL.